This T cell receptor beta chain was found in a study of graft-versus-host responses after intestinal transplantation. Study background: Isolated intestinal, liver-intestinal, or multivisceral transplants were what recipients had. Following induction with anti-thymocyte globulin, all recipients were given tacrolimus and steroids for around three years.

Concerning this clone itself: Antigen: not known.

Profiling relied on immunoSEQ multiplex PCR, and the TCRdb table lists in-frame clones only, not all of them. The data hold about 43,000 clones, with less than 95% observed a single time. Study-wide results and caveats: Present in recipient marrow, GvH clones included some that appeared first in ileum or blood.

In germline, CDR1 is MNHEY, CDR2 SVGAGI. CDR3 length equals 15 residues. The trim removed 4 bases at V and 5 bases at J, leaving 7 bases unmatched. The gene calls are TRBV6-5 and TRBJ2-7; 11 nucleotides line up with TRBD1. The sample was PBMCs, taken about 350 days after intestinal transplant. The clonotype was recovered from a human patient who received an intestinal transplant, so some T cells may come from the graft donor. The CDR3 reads CASSSPGQGGNEQYF. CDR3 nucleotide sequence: TGTGCCAGCAGTTCCCCGGGACAGGGGGGTAACGAGCAGTACTTC.